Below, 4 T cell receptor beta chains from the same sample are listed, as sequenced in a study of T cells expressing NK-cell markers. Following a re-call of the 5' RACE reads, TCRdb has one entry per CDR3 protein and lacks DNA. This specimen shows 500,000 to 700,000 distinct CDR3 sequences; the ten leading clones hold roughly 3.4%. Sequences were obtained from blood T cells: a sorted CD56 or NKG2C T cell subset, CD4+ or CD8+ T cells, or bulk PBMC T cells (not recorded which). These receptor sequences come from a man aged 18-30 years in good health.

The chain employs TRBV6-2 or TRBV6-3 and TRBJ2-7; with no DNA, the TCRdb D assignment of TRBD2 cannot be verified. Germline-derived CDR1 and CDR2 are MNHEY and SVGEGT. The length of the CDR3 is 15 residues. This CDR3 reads CASSPVAGIGYEQYF.

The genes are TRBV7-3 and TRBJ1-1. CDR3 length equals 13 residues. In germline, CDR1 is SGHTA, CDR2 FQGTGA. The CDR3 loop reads CASSFITGSEAFF.

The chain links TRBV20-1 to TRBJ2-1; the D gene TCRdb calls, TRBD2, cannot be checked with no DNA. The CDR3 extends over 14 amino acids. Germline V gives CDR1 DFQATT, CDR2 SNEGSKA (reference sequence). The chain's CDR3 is CSASAGGPHNEQFF.

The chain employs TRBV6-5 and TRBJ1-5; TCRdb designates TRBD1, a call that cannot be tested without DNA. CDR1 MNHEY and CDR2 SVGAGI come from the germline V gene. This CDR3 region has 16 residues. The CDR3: CASRRQPGGINQPQHF.